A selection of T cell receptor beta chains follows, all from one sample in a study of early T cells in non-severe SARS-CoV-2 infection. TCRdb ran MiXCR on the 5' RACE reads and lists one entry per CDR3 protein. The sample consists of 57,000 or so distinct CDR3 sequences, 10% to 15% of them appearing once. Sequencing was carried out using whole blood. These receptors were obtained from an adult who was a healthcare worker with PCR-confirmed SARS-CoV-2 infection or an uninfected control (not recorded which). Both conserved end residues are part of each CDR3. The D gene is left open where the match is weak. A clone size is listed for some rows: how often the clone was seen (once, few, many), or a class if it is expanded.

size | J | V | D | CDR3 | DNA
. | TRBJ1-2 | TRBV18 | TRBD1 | CASSHTGEGGYTF | TGTGCCAGCTCACATACAGGGGAAGGCGGCTACACCTTC
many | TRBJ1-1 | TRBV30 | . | CAWSWGLSPEAFF | TGTGCCTGGAGTTGGGGGCTTTCGCCTGAAGCTTTCTTT
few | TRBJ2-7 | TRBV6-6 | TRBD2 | CASSYSLAGDPYEQYF | TGTGCCAGCAGTTACTCGCTTGCGGGAGACCCCTACGAGCAGTACTTC
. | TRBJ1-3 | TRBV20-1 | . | CSAREGGPGNTIYF | TGCAGTGCTAGAGAGGGCGGGCCTGGAAACACCATATATTTT
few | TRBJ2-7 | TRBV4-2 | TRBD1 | CASSQDSQGNPYEQYF | TGTGCCAGCAGCCAAGATTCACAGGGGAATCCCTACGAGCAGTACTTC
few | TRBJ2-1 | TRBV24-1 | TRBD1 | CATSDPSGQGSNEQFF | TGTGCCACCAGTGACCCGTCCGGACAGGGATCCAATGAGCAGTTCTTC
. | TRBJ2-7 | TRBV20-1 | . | CSARRLSYEQYF | TGCAGTGCTAGACGTCTTTCCTACGAGCAGTACTTC
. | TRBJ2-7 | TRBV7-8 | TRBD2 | CASSPGLAGGKYEQYF | TGTGCCAGCAGCCCAGGACTAGCGGGGGGCAAGTACGAGCAGTACTTC
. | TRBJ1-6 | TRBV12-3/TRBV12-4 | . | CASSQGFRETLHF | TGTGCCAGCAGCCAGGGTTTTAGAGAAACCCTCCACTTT
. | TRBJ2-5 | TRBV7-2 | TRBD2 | CASSRSGTRGETQYF | TGTGCCAGCAGCCGATCCGGGACTAGGGGAGAGACCCAGTACTTC
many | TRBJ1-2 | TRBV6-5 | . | CATQGPPGSLGGYTF | TGTGCCACCCAGGGGCCCCCCGGCTCTCTAGGTGGCTACACCTTC
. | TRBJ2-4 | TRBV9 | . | CASSVGGEASAKNIQYF | TGTGCCAGCAGCGTTGGTGGGGAGGCGTCAGCCAAAAACATTCAGTACTTC
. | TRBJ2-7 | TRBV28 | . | CASSLGTHPIYEQYF | TGTGCCAGCAGTTTGGGGACGCACCCGATCTACGAGCAGTACTTC
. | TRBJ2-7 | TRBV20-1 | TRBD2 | CSASDRGAGGTEQYF | TGCAGTGCTTCAGACCGCGGGGCGGGGGGCACCGAGCAGTACTTC
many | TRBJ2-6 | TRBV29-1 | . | CSVAGTGANVLTF | TGCAGCGTTGCTGGGACTGGGGCCAACGTCCTGACTTTC
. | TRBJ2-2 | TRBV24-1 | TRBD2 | CATSLAGSTGELFF | TGTGCCACCAGTTTAGCGGGAAGCACCGGGGAGCTGTTTTTT
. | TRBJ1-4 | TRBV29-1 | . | CSAIGRATNEKLFF | TGCAGCGCCATAGGACGCGCAACTAATGAAAAACTGTTTTTT
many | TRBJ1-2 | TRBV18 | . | CASSNQDYYGYTF | TGTGCCAGCTCAAATCAGGACTACTATGGCTACACCTTC
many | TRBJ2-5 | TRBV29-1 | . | CSAAQETQYF | TGCAGCGCCGCCCAAGAGACCCAGTACTTC
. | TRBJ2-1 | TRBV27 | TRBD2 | CASSLRGRGSYNEQFF | TGTGCCAGCAGTTTACGCGGGAGGGGGTCCTACAATGAGCAGTTCTTC
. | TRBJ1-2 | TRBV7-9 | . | CASRRGAGDPYYGYTF | TGTGCCAGCAGGCGAGGGGCAGGGGATCCCTACTATGGCTACACCTTC
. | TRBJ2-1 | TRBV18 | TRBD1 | CASSTITGGAYNEQFF | TGTGCCAGCTCAACCATAACAGGGGGCGCCTACAATGAGCAGTTCTTC
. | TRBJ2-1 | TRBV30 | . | CAWSQQADREFF | TGTGCCTGGAGTCAACAGGCCGATAGGGAGTTCTTC
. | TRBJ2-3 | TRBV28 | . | CASSLGQGGDTQYF | TGTGCCAGCAGTTTGGGGCAGGGGGGAGATACGCAGTATTTT
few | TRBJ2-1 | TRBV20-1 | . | CSARDRGPSREQFF | TGCAGTGCTAGAGATCGAGGCCCCTCGCGGGAGCAGTTCTTC
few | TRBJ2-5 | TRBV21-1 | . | CASSKVGNQETQYF | TGTGCCAGCAGCAAAGTCGGAAACCAAGAGACCCAGTACTTC
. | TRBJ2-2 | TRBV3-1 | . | CVSTPGRGIGELFF | TGTGTCAGCACCCCAGGGAGAGGTATTGGGGAGCTGTTTTTT
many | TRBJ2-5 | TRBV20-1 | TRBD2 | CSGSLAGGPETQYF | TGCAGTGGGAGCCTAGCGGGGGGGCCGGAGACCCAGTACTTC
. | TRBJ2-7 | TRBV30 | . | CAWWQRQGGDEQYF | TGTGCCTGGTGGCAACGGCAGGGGGGCGACGAGCAGTACTTC
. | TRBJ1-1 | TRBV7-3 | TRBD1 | CASSDTGQGGEAFF | TGTGCCAGCAGCGATACCGGACAGGGAGGAGAAGCTTTCTTT
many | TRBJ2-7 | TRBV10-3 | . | CAISDVGTASEQYF | TGTGCCATCAGTGACGTCGGCACCGCCAGCGAGCAGTACTTC
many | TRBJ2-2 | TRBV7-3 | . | CASSFSGEVLSGELFF | TGTGCCAGCAGCTTCTCGGGAGAGGTGTTGTCCGGGGAGCTGTTTTTT
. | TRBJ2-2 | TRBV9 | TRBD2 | CASSPRASGRTGELFF | TGTGCCAGCAGCCCTAGGGCTAGCGGGAGGACCGGGGAGCTGTTTTTT
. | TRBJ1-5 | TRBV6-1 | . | CAHGQNNQPQHF | TGTGCCCACGGGCAGAACAATCAGCCCCAGCATTTT
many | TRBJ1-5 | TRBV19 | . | CASSIDWVPPQPQHF | TGTGCCAGTAGTATAGATTGGGTCCCCCCCCAGCCCCAGCATTTT
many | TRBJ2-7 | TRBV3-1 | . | CASSQEFGTAQYEQYF | TGTGCCAGCAGCCAAGAATTCGGGACTGCCCAGTACGAGCAGTACTTC
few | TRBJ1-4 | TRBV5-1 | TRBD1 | CASSLGTAEKLFF | TGCGCCAGCAGCCTGGGGACAGCTGAAAAACTGTTTTTT
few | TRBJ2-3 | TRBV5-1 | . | CASSWNSGPPRAADTQYF | TGCGCCAGCAGCTGGAACTCCGGGCCCCCTCGCGCTGCGGATACGCAGTATTTT
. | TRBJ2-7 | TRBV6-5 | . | CASSYAGQTYEQYF | TGTGCCAGCAGTTACGCGGGACAGACCTACGAGCAGTACTTC
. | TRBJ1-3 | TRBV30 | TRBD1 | CAWRGQGRNTIYF | TGTGCCTGGAGGGGACAGGGGAGAAACACCATATATTTT
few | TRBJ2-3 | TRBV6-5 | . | CASSSPWLDTQYF | TGTGCCAGCAGTTCCCCCTGGCTAGATACGCAGTATTTT
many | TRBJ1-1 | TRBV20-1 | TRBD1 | CSARTGGGKEAFF | TGCAGTGCCCGGACAGGGGGAGGGAAGGAAGCTTTCTTT
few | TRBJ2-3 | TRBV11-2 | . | CASSLGYTQYF | TGTGCCAGCAGCTTGGGTTATACGCAGTATTTT
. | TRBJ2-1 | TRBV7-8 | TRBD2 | CASSLGGLEYEQFF | TGTGCCAGCAGCTTAGGGGGACTAGAATATGAGCAGTTCTTC
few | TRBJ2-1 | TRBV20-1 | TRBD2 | CSARSLAGGDNEQFF | TGCAGTGCTAGATCCCTAGCGGGGGGGGACAATGAGCAGTTCTTC
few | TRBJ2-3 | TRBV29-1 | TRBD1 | CSVEGQGATDTQYF | TGCAGCGTTGAAGGTCAGGGGGCGACAGATACGCAGTATTTT
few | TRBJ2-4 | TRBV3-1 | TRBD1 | CASSQLKVTGNIQYF | TGTGCCAGCAGCCAACTTAAAGTGACAGGGAACATTCAGTACTTC
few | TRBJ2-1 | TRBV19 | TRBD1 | CASSIDPTGLDEQFF | TGTGCCAGTAGTATAGATCCGACAGGGCTGGATGAGCAGTTCTTC
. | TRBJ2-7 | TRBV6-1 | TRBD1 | CASSGRDRSYEQYF | TGTGCCAGCAGTGGTCGGGACAGGTCCTACGAGCAGTACTTC
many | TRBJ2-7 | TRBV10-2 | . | CASSESGEQYF | TGCGCCAGCAGTGAGTCGGGGGAGCAGTACTTC